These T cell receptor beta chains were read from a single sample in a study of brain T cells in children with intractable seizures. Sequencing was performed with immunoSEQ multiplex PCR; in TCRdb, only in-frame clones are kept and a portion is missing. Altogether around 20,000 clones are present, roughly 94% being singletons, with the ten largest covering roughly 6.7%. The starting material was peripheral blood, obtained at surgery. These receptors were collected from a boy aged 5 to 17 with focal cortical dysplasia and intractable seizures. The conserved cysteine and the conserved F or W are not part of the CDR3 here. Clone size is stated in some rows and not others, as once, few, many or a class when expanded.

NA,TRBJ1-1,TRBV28,ASSTLNTEAF
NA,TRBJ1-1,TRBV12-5,ASGLVGTNTEAF
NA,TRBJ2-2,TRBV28,ASTPAPSPGELF
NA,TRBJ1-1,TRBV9,ASSSRTGSYTEAF
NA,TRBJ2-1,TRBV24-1,ATQGQPYNEQF
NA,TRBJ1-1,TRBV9,ASSVGGGMNTEAF
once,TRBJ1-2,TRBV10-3,AISESSGGNYGYT
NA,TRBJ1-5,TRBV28,ASSLWTGSHQPQH
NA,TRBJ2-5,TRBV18,ASSPRVLETQY
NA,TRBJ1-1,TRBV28,ASSLLTGGRSTEAF
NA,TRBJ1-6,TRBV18,ASSHRQGARSPLH
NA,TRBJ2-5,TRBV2,ASSAWGGLGQETQY
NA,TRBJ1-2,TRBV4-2,ASSPRYQGVDYGYT
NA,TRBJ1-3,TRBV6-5,ASRDRGSSGNTIY
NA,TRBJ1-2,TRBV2,ASSRPRGYT
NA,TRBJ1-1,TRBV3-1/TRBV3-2,ASSQVYRDEAF
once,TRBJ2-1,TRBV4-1,ASSQEESGGNEQF
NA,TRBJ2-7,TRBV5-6,ASSPWEDPYEQY
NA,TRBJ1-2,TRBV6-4,ASSEGHLGYGYT
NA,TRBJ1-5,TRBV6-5,ASSGGQVNQPQH
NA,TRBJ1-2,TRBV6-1,ASSEQRDGYT
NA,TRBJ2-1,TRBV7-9,ASSSLRSGGGRNEQF
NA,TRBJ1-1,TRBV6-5,ASRGLGRTEAF
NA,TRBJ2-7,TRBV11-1,ASSLVYGGLHEQY
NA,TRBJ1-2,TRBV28,ASSGVRADNYGYT
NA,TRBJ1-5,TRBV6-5,ASSSRVRGSQH
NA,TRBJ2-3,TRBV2,ASSEKGTDPQY
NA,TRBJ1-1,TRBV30,AWSVGGNTEAF
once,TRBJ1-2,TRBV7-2,ASGPGTAPAGYT
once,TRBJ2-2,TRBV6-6,ASSLTRDSSGELF
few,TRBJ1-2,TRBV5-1,ASSFRTGKANYGYT
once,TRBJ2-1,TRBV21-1,ASSIGTSIYEQF
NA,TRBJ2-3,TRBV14,ASSQESRTDTQY
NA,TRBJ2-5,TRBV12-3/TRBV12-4,ASSLGGQETQY
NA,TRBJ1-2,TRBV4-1,ASSQLEGFPRGYT
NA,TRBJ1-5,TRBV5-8,ALTGPHQPQH
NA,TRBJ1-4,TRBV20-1,SASGQLNEKLF
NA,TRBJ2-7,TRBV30,AWSVGGGHSYEQY
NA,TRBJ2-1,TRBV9,ASSVGQGMRGNEQF
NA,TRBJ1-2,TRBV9,ASSVEDRVLGGYT
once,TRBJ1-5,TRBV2,ASSEGQVNPQH
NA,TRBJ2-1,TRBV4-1,ASSQGTGGPYNEQF
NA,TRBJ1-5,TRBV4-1,ASSLGAFQPQH
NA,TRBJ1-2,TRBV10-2,ASTQGSNYGYT
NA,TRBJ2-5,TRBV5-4,ASSPIGTIQGSAETQY
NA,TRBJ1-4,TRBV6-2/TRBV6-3,ASSYSTRGSEKLF
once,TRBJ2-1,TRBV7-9,ASSDVLIREGEQF
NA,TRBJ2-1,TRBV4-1,ASSRGPPGLAANEQF
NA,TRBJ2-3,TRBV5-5,ASRRADTDTQY
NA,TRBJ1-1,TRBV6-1,ASSEGGGAF
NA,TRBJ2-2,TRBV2,ASSHRTENTGELF
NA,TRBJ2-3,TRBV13,ASSFHQGPFSGDTQY
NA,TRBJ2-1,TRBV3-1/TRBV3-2,ASSLTEYNEQF
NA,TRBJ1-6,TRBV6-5,ASSYSKAPNSPLH
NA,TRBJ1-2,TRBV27,ASSSRQANNYGYT
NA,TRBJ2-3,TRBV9,ASSVTTSRTDTQY
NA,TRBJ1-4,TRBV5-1,ASSLTATNEKLF
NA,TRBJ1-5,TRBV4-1,ASSLHGPNQPQH
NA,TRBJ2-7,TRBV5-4,ASRSSGQYYEQY